The 21 T cell receptor beta chains listed next were all sequenced from one sample in a study of type 1 and type 2 diabetes patients. Genomic DNA was the PCR template. Multiplex PCR with 30 forward and 13 reverse primers amplified the TCR beta CDR3. TCRdb re-analysed the multiplex PCR reads in MiXCR, keeping a single row per CDR3 protein. The sample lists 250,000 or so distinct CDR3 sequences; approximately 45% were seen once. The sequencing input was peripheral blood mononuclear cells (PBMCs). The source of these receptors is a man aged 18-30 years with type 2 diabetes.

V usage is TRBV6-5 and J usage is TRBJ2-7; D call uncertain. CDR3 length: 14 amino acids. Germline assignment: CDR1 MNHEY and CDR2 SVGAGI. Trimming pared 0 bases from V and 1 base from J, leaving 7 bases between. The CDR3 region has the DNA TGTGCCAGCAGTTACTCCGACGGTTCCTACGAGCAGTACTTC. It translates to CASSYSDGSYEQYF.

This clonotype has a handful of counts. The V and J genes are TRBV12-3 or TRBV12-4 and TRBJ2-5; D remains unclear. The CDR3 length is 12 residues. The ends were cut back, 6 bases at V and 4 bases at J, with 9 bases in the middle. CDR3 coding DNA: TGTGCCAGCAGCTTGTTTAGAGAGACCCAGTACTTC. It translates to CASSLFRETQYF.

This clonotype was recorded at least ten times. Compared with germline, one end of the junction differs, possibly owing to a read error. The chain combines TRBV25-1 with TRBJ2-7, with 7 bases fitting TRBD2. This CDR3 contains 15 residues. CDR1 is MGHDK and CDR2 is SYGVNS in the germline V gene. The chain's CDR3 is CASGEPSGPRYEQYF. DNA for the CDR3: TGTGCCAGCGGTGAACCTAGCGGTCCACGGTACGAGCAGTACTTC.

This chain joins TRBV9 and TRBJ1-4; perhaps TRBD1 as D (6 bases). Per the germline V gene, CDR1 is SGDLS and CDR2 is YYNGEE. This CDR3 region has 16 residues. V was cut by 0 bases and J by 3 bases, with 12 bases left in between. CDR3 nucleotide sequence: TGTGCCAGCAGCGTAGCTTCGGGGGCCGCTAATGAAAAACTGTTTTTT. As protein: CASSVASGAANEKLFF. The variable domain in full, completed from reference TRBV9 and TRBJ1-4, reads DSGVTQTPKHLITATGQRVTLRCSPRSGDLSVYWYQQSLDQGLQFLIQYYNGEERAKGNILERFSAQQFPDLHSELNLSSLELGDSALYFCASSVASGAANEKLFFGSGTQLSVL.

V is TRBV7-2 and J is TRBJ2-7, with 7 bases matching TRBD1. The germline V gene encodes CDR1 SGHTA and CDR2 FQGNSA. This CDR3 contains 16 residues. The junction had 10 bases not matched to a gene; V was cut back by 5 bases and J by 0 bases. The CDR3 bases are TGTGCCAGCAGCCTGGAACCCAGGGGGAGCTCCTACGAGCAGTACTTC. It translates to CASSLEPRGSSYEQYF.

To note about this clonotype: This CDR3 is missing its conserved last phenylalanine or tryptophan, likely due to a read error. The genes are TRBV6-4 and TRBJ2-2; D is unresolved. Trimming removed 7 bases at V and 13 bases at J, with 16 bases between. CDR3 length equals 12 residues. The germline gives CDR1 MRHNA, CDR2 SNTAGT. DNA for the CDR3: TGTGCCAGCACTGGGAATAGTGGAGTGCTGTTTCTT. It yields the protein CASTGNSGVLFL.

The V and J genes are TRBV30 and TRBJ2-7, with D perhaps matching TRBD1 or TRBD2 (5 bases each). The CDR3 runs to 14 residues. V lost 4 bases to trimming and J lost 2 bases, with 15 bases between them. Germline values: CDR1 GTSNPN, CDR2 SVGIG (reference sequence). The CDR3 nucleotides read TGTGCCTGGACCCTCGGGACGTCCCCCTACGAGCAGTACTTC. Its translation is CAWTLGTSPYEQYF.

The V gene is TRBV4-1, the J gene TRBJ2-7; unclear D gene. The germline V gene has CDR1 MGHRA and CDR2 YSYEKL. Trimming pared 1 base from V and 5 bases from J, leaving 9 bases between. CDR3 length: 13 residues. The CDR3: CASSQAAFDEQYF. Here the CDR3 DNA reads TGCGCCAGCAGCCAAGCGGCGTTTGACGAGCAGTACTTC.

The gene calls are TRBV7-8 and TRBJ2-5, with 10 bases that match TRBD1. Germline-derived CDR1 and CDR2 are SGHVS and FQNEAQ. The CDR3 length is 14 residues. V lost 5 bases to trimming and J lost 6 bases; unmatched junction nucleotides: 6. CDR3 nucleotides: TGTGCCAGCAGCACCCGGACAGGGGGAAAGACCCAGTACTTC. Amino acid sequence: CASSTRTGGKTQYF.

V is TRBV5-1 and J is TRBJ2-2; D uncertain. The CDR3 is 16 residues long. Germline CDR1 and CDR2: SGHRS and YFSETQ. V was pared by 0 bases and J by 5 bases, with 14 bases between. In nucleotides, the CDR3 is TGCGCCAGCAGCTTGGTCTTGGGTGCAGCTACCGGGGAGCTGTTTTTT. This codes for CASSLVLGAATGELFF.

For the CDR3, the DNA is TGCAGTGCTAGAGATCCTGGGGGGCCGGACACCGGGGAGCTGTTTTTT. This gives the protein CSARDPGGPDTGELFF. V usage is TRBV20-1 and J usage is TRBJ2-2; the D gene could be TRBD1 or TRBD2 (6 bases each). CDR1 DFQATT and CDR2 SNEGSKA come from the germline V gene (reference sequence). There are 16 residues in the CDR3. Trimming removed 0 bases from V and 3 bases from J, with 14 bases in between.

This clonotype has at least ten counts. The rearrangement links TRBV2 to TRBJ1-5, with D possibly being TRBD1 (5 bases). The CDR3 consists of 14 residues. V was trimmed by 1 base and J by 2 bases, leaving 6 bases between them. Looked up from germline, CDR1 is SNHLY and CDR2 is FYNNEI. The CDR3 sequence: CASSEGGGNQPQHF. The CDR3 DNA reads as TGTGCCAGCAGTGAAGGGGGCGGCAATCAGCCCCAGCATTTT.

This clonotype was observed a handful of times. The rearrangement links TRBV12-3 or TRBV12-4 to TRBJ1-1; D not resolved. The CDR3 consists of 14 residues. V lost 5 bases to trimming and J lost 0 bases, with 10 bases between them. The CDR3: CASSEMAVNTEAFF. CDR3 coding DNA: TGTGCCAGCAGTGAGATGGCGGTGAACACTGAAGCTTTCTTT.

This clonotype was seen a few times. The genes are TRBV7-9 and TRBJ2-5, with 12 bases that match TRBD2. With V trimmed by 5 bases and J by 5 bases, 6 bases remained unmatched. CDR3 length: 15 residues. The germline V gene encodes CDR1 SEHNR and CDR2 FQNEAQ (reference sequence). CDR3 DNA: TGTGCCAGCAGCCCACCCGGGACTAGCGGGGAGACCCAGTACTTC. As protein: CASSPPGTSGETQYF.

This chain joins TRBV18 and TRBJ1-5, with no clear D. The CDR3 totals 12 residues. V was trimmed by 2 bases and J by 7 bases, leaving 6 bases between them. Germline V gene data show CDR1 as KGHSH and CDR2 as LQKENI. CDR3 in DNA: TGTGCCAGCTCACCAGACGGACAGCCCCAGCATTTT. Its protein product is CASSPDGQPQHF.

This clonotype has just a few counts. This is likely a read error, given that the CDR3 carries no conserved phenylalanine or tryptophan at its end. The V and J genes are TRBV19 and TRBJ2-7; tentatively, D is TRBD2 (6 bases). Germline CDR1 reads LNHDA; CDR2 reads SQIVND (reference sequence). V dropped 5 bases and J dropped 4 bases, with 18 bases sitting between them. The CDR3 contains 15 residues. CDR3 sequence reads: CASSPRRELIYEQYY. CDR3 coding DNA: TGTGCCAGTAGTCCAAGGAGGGAACTTATTTACGAGCAGTACTAC.

The CDR3 loop reads CASSLWPENEKLFF. CDR3 in DNA: TGCGCCAGCAGCTTATGGCCTGAAAATGAAAAACTGTTTTTT. This rearrangement joins TRBV5-1 to TRBJ1-4; no clear D gene. Germline loops: CDR1 SGHRS, CDR2 YFSETQ. CDR3 length equals 14 residues. The V and J ends lost 2 bases and 5 bases respectively, with 10 bases between them.

The chain combines TRBV2 with TRBJ2-7, with 7 positions matching TRBD2. Per germline, CDR1 SNHLY and CDR2 FYNNEI. The ends lost 7 bases at V and 7 bases at J; junction bases unmatched: 10. The CDR3 runs 13 residues. CDR3 in DNA: TGTGCCAGCAAGGGAAGCGGGATTGGGGAGCAGTACTTC. It specifies CASKGSGIGEQYF.

V and J are TRBV7-3 and TRBJ1-2; a possible D gene is TRBD1 (5 bases). Between the trimmed V and J ends, which lost 5 bases and 5 bases, there was a span of 12 bases. The CDR3 has 13 amino acids. Germline V gene data show CDR1 as SGHTA and CDR2 as FQGTGA. The DNA of the CDR3 is TGTGCCAGCAGCCCCGGGGACGCTTATGGCTACACCTTC. Its translation: CASSPGDAYGYTF.

CDR3 amino acids: CASSFIAELNTEAFF. CDR3 nucleotides: TGTGCCAGCAGTTTTATAGCGGAACTTAACACTGAAGCTTTCTTT. This chain connects TRBV12-3 or TRBV12-4 to TRBJ1-1; D is uncertain. The length of the CDR3 is 15 residues. Deletions cut 3 bases from V and 2 bases from J, with 13 bases between.

The V and J genes are TRBV19 and TRBJ2-5; D possibly corresponds to TRBD1 (7 bases). V gave up 6 bases and J gave up 5 bases, with 22 bases separating them. The V gene's germline CDR1 is LNHDA and CDR2 SQIVND (reference sequence). The CDR3 consists of 16 residues. In DNA form, the CDR3 reads TGTGCCAGTAGAAAGAATGCAGGGGGACTGAGGGAGACCCAGTACTTC. As protein: CASRKNAGGLRETQYF.